These 19 T cell receptor beta chains share one sample of origin, sequenced in a study of blood T cell repertoires in COVID-19. TCRdb's copy holds only in-frame clones and misses some; the assay was immunoSEQ multiplex PCR. The repertoire holds approximately 150,000 clones, with about 88% as singletons. Sequencing used peripheral blood. These receptors were obtained from a man aged 55 to 70 with active or convalescent COVID-19.

The chain couples TRBV7-8 to TRBJ1-3, with 7 bases fitting TRBD1. J lost 0 bases, V lost 5 bases, and 10 bases had no gene match. The CDR3 covers 17 residues. Germline CDR1 and CDR2: SGHVS and FQNEAQ. The CDR3 DNA is TGTGCCAGCAGCCGGGACAGACTAATGGGCTCTGGAAACACCATATATTTT. Its protein is CASSRDRLMGSGNTIYF.

J is TRBJ2-3 and V is TRBV29-1; 9 bases line up with TRBD2. This CDR3 has 13 residues. Per the germline V gene, CDR1 is SQVTM and CDR2 is ANQGSEA. Losses at the gene ends were 7 bases for V and 3 bases for J; bases not matched to a gene: 5. For the CDR3, the DNA is TGCAGCGAACAGCGGGAGGCGACAGATACGCAGTATTTT. This translates into CSEQREATDTQYF.

The rearrangement uses TRBV5-1 and TRBJ2-5; the match to TRBD1 covers 7 bases. The length of the CDR3 is 14 residues. V trimming: 4 bases; J trimming: 0 bases; junction bases outside the gene matches: 3. Looked up from germline, CDR1 is SGHRS and CDR2 is YFSETQ. CDR3 in amino acids: CASSPGQYQETQYF. The CDR3 nucleotides are TGCGCCAGCAGCCCGGGACAGTACCAAGAGACCCAGTACTTC. Supplemented by reference TRBV5-1 and TRBJ2-5, the full variable domain reads KAGVTQTPRYLIKTRGQQVTLSCSPISGHRSVSWYQQTPGQGLQFLFEYFSETQRNKGNFPGRFSGRQFSNSRSEMNVSTLELGDSALYLCASSPGQYQETQYFGPGTRLLVL.

The rearrangement links TRBV7-9 to TRBJ2-4; possible D gene TRBD1, 6 bases. V was clipped by 1 base and J by 3 bases, with 10 bases between them. Germline CDR1 reads SEHNR; CDR2 reads FQNEAQ (reference sequence). The CDR3 sequence is 15 residues long. In DNA form, the CDR3 reads TGTGCCAGCAGCTTAGAAGGGGGTGTCAAAAACATTCAGTACTTC. Translation: CASSLEGGVKNIQYF.

The chain links TRBV10-1 to TRBJ2-1; D is uncertain. V dropped 0 bases and J dropped 7 bases, with 7 bases sitting between them. In germline, CDR1 is WNHNN, CDR2 SYGVQD (reference sequence). This CDR3 comprises 13 residues. The CDR3: CASSESGRNEQFF. The CDR3 region has the DNA TGCGCCAGCAGTGAGTCTGGGCGAAATGAGCAGTTCTTC.

A single count supports this clone. The chain recombines TRBV10-3 with TRBJ2-1; 7 nucleotides align to TRBD1. The CDR3 spans 13 residues. Germline V gene data show CDR1 as ENHRY and CDR2 as SYGVKD. V dropped 7 bases and J dropped 5; count of bases not matched to a gene: 5. The CDR3 DNA is TGTGCCATCATGAGGGACAGAAACAATGAGCAGTTCTTC. This codes for CAIMRDRNNEQFF.

The CDR3 DNA reads TGTGCCAGCAGCTTAGGTAGTACTAGCGGGGCGAACACCGGGGAGCTGTTTTTT. Residues: CASSLGSTSGANTGELFF. The gene calls are TRBV11-3 and TRBJ2-2; 10 bases match TRBD2. The CDR3 covers 18 residues. CDR1 and CDR2 from the germline V gene are SGHNT and YENEEA. V lost 1 base and J lost 0; bases outside the gene matches: 5.

The rearrangement links TRBV7-9 to TRBJ2-1, with D tentatively TRBD2 (6 bases). The CDR3 covers 15 residues. Germline V gene data show CDR1 as SEHNR and CDR2 as FQNEAQ (reference sequence). Trimming cost V 2 bases and J 4 bases, with 12 bases left between them. The CDR3 bases are TGTGCCAGCAGCTTATGGGGGGTCCTTTACAATGAGCAGTTCTTC. This codes for CASSLWGVLYNEQFF.

This chain uses TRBV18 with TRBJ2-3, with 7 nucleotides matching TRBD1. Germline CDR1 reads KGHSH; CDR2 reads LQKENI. CDR3 length equals 14 residues. J lost 1 base, V lost 10 bases, and 8 bases had no gene match. This CDR3 is CATEGAIGTDTQYF. Here the CDR3 DNA reads TGTGCCACAGAGGGGGCTATTGGCACAGATACGCAGTATTTT.

V is TRBV18 and J is TRBJ1-1, with 7 bases identical to TRBD1. The J segment lost 7 bases and the V segment lost 3 bases, leaving 11 bases of the junction unmatched. The CDR3 loop spans 15 amino acids. The V gene's germline CDR1 is KGHSH and CDR2 LQKENI. The CDR3 region has the DNA TGTGCCAGCTCACCCCTGGACAGGAACCTCGGTGAAGCTTTCTTT. Its translation is CASSPLDRNLGEAFF.

The V gene is TRBV7-2, the J gene TRBJ2-4; 9 bases match TRBD2. The CDR3 loop spans 16 amino acids. The germline V gene encodes CDR1 SGHTA and CDR2 FQGNSA. V shed 5 bases, J shed 8 bases, and the junction held 13 bases outside the gene matches. In nucleotides, the CDR3 is TGTGCCAGCAGCGTGCGGGGGGGACAAGGGAGGGACATTCAGTACTTC. It yields the protein CASSVRGGQGRDIQYF.

This clone was observed once. The chain joins TRBV4-2 to TRBJ2-1; a weak D match, TRBD2 (5 bases). Between the trimmed V and J ends, which lost 3 bases and 10 bases, there was a span of 10 bases. The germline gives CDR1 LGHNA, CDR2 YNFKEQ. The CDR3 runs 12 residues. The CDR3: CASSQASREQFF. The CDR3 bases are TGTGCCAGCAGCCAGGCTAGCAGGGAGCAGTTCTTC.

This rearrangement joins TRBV5-1 to TRBJ1-6, with D tentatively TRBD1 (6 bases). V was clipped by 0 bases and J by 7 bases, with 8 bases between them. CDR1 is SGHRS and CDR2 is YFSETQ in the germline V gene. The CDR3 runs to 14 residues. The chain's CDR3 is CASSLAQGNSPLHF. The CDR3 DNA reads as TGCGCCAGCAGCTTGGCGCAGGGGAATTCACCCCTCCACTTT.

The V call is TRBV6-5, the J call TRBJ2-7; 11 bases line up with TRBD2. J lost 7 bases, V lost 7 bases, and 9 bases had no gene match. This CDR3 region has 14 residues. Germline-derived CDR1 and CDR2 are MNHEY and SVGAGI. The CDR3 DNA is TGTGCCAGCATTGGGCTAGCGGGGGGTTCGGAGCAGTACTTC. Protein sequence: CASIGLAGGSEQYF.

This chain uses TRBV6-5 with TRBJ1-3; 7 nucleotides match TRBD1. This CDR3 contains 16 residues. Trimming at V came to 4 bases and at J to 2 bases, leaving 8 bases not matched to a gene. Germline CDR1 MNHEY, CDR2 SVGAGI. In DNA form, the CDR3 reads TGTGCCAGCAGTTTGACAGGGAAGGGGACTGGAAACACCATATATTTT. Translation gives CASSLTGKGTGNTIYF.

This clone was counted once. The J gene is TRBJ1-6, the V gene TRBV18; tentatively, D is TRBD1 (6 bases). Germline V lookup: CDR1 KGHSH, CDR2 LQKENI. The CDR3 consists of 16 residues. Trimming cost V 3 bases and J 7 bases, with 16 bases left between them. The CDR3, as DNA: TGTGCCAGCTCACCCGGAACGGGACAACAGAATTCACCCCTCCACTTT. It specifies CASSPGTGQQNSPLHF.

The chain employs TRBV6-5 and TRBJ1-1; tentatively, D is TRBD1 (5 bases). V was trimmed by 5 bases and J by 1 base, leaving 14 bases between them. Germline-derived CDR1 and CDR2 are MNHEY and SVGAGI. The CDR3 spans 15 residues. CDR3 in DNA: TGTGCCAGCAGTCGTGCGCACGACAGGAACACTGAAGCTTTCTTT. This gives the protein CASSRAHDRNTEAFF.

The chain has TRBV5-5 and TRBJ2-5; 11 bases align to TRBD2. Germline V CDR1 and CDR2: SGHKS, YYEKEE (reference sequence). Trimming took 6 bases from V and 5 from J; bases not matched to a gene: 9. This CDR3 has 15 amino acids. The CDR3 DNA reads TGTGCCAGCACCCTTAGCGGGGGGGCCGGGGAGACCCAGTACTTC. Amino acids: CASTLSGGAGETQYF.

This clone has only one observation. The J gene is TRBJ2-5, the V gene TRBV5-1; D unresolved. Germline CDR1 is SGHRS and CDR2 is YFSETQ. V lost 0 bases to trimming and J lost 6 bases, with 12 bases between them. This CDR3 spans 14 amino acids. CDR3 sequence (DNA): TGCGCCAGCAGCTTGGTTCTAGGTGAGAAGACCCAGTACTTC. Translated: CASSLVLGEKTQYF.